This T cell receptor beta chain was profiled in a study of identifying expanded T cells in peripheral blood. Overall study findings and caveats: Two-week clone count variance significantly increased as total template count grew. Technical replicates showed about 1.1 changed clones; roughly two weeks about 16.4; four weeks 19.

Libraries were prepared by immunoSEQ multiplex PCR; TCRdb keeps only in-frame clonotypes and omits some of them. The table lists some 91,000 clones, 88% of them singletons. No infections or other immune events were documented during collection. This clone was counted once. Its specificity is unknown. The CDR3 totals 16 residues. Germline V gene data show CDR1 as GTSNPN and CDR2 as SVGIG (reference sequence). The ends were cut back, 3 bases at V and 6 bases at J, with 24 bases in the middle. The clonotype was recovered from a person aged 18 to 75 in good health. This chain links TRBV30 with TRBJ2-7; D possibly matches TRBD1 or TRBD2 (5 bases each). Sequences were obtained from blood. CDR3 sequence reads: CAWRYTGTEGFSEQYF. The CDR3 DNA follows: TGTGCCTGGAGATACACCGGGACCGAGGGGTTCTCCGAGCAGTACTTC.